Listed below are T cell receptor beta chains from one sample, sequenced in a study of CD8 T cells in ankylosing spondylitis. TCRdb ran MiXCR on the 5' RACE reads and lists one entry per CDR3 protein. The sample includes under 200,000 distinct CDR3 sequences, about 9.9% of them seen just once. Sequenced material: blood, either unsorted or a sorted T cell fraction (not recorded which). Receptors were obtained from a male donor with ankylosing spondylitis or in good health (not recorded which). The CDR3 runs from the conserved cysteine through the conserved F or W. D genes are given only for firm matches. Size is stated for part of the rows, as once, few or many counts, or as a class when the clone is expanded.

>TRBJ2-1|NA|TRBV20-1|NA
TGCAGTGCTAGCTGGGGGACCCTATACAATGAGCAGTTCTTC
CSASWGTLYNEQFF
>TRBJ2-3|NA|TRBV24-1|few
TGTGCCACCAAGGGACTTACCAGCACAGATACGCAGTATTTT
CATKGLTSTDTQYF
>TRBJ1-1|NA|TRBV12-3/TRBV12-4|many
TGTGCCAGCAGTTGGACAGTGAACACTGAAGCTTTCTTT
CASSWTVNTEAFF
>TRBJ2-2|NA|TRBV6-2/TRBV6-3|NA
TGTGCCAGCAGTTACTACGGCAGGGGGGTCCCCGGGGAGCTGTTTTTT
CASSYYGRGVPGELFF
>TRBJ2-2|NA|TRBV19|NA
TGTGCCAGTAGTCCCAGGGTGGGGACTGGCGGGGAGCTGTTTTTT
CASSPRVGTGGELFF
>TRBJ2-7|NA|TRBV5-1|many
TGCGCCAGCAGCCGGGAGTGGACAGCCAGCTCCTACGAGCAGTACTTC
CASSREWTASSYEQYF
>TRBJ2-1|TRBD2|TRBV5-1|few
TGCGCCAGCAGCTTCATCCTCTCTAGCGGGGACAATGAGCAGTTCTTC
CASSFILSSGDNEQFF
>TRBJ2-3|NA|TRBV5-1|few
TGCGCCAGCAGCCCAAGTGCCGCGGATACGCAGTATTTT
CASSPSAADTQYF
>TRBJ2-4|NA|TRBV7-6|NA
TGTGCCAGCAGCCTAGGCCCGCTCTCCGGGCTAGCCAAAAACATTCAGTACTTC
CASSLGPLSGLAKNIQYF
>TRBJ1-1|NA|TRBV4-3|NA
TGCGCCAGCAGCCAAGAGGCAGGGCGAGGGAACACTGAAGCTTTCTTT
CASSQEAGRGNTEAFF
>TRBJ2-1|NA|TRBV24-1|many
TGTGCCACCAGTGATTTAAGTGAGCAGTTCTTC
CATSDLSEQFF
>TRBJ2-5|TRBD2|TRBV5-1|NA
TGCGCCAGCAGCTTGTTGGGACTAGCGGGAGAGGGAGAGACCCAGTACTTC
CASSLLGLAGEGETQYF
>TRBJ2-1|NA|TRBV3-1|NA
TGTGCCAGCAGCCCGGGACTGCAGTTGCGGAATGAGCAGTTCTTC
CASSPGLQLRNEQFF
>TRBJ2-3|NA|TRBV20-1|many
TGCAGTGCTAGCAACAGCCCTAGCACAGATACGCAGTATTTT
CSASNSPSTDTQYF
>TRBJ1-3|TRBD1|TRBV27|many
TGTGCCAGCAGCCTAACTCCAGGGGGATCTGGAAACACCATATATTTT
CASSLTPGGSGNTIYF
>TRBJ2-7|NA|TRBV7-8|NA
TGTGCCAGCAGCTCAAAAGGGCTCTACGAGCAGTACTTC
CASSSKGLYEQYF